This T cell receptor (beta chain) stems from a study of blood T cell repertoires in COVID-19. Across the study: Researchers got acute and convalescent COVID-19 samples from the United States, Italy and Spain. Sources were T cells, B-cell-depleted T cells, or PBMCs; the material itself was cDNA or gDNA.

As processed by the authors: Estimation of nucleated cell counts relied on the amplification of reference gene primers. Only in-frame clones appear in the TCRdb table, and some are missing; sequencing was by immunoSEQ multiplex PCR. The V and J calls and clone size are taken from that table; D and trimming were inferred from the DNA. This table holds about 670,000 clones, 85% to 90% found once. The germline V and J ends were trimmed by 3 bases and 4 bases, with 9 bases remaining between them. This CDR3 is 13 amino acids long. CDR1 and CDR2 (germline): LNHDA, SQIVND (reference sequence). Sequenced sample: peripheral blood. This sequence joins TRBV19 and TRBJ1-2; D not resolved. This receptor was identified in a woman aged 18-29 years with acute or convalescent COVID-19. The CDR3: CASSILDIYGYTF. In DNA form, the CDR3 reads TGTGCCAGTAGTATCCTCGACATCTATGGCTACACCTTC.